This TCR beta chain was identified during a study of CD8+ T cells in alopecia areata. Whole-study context: Treated patients were dosed with oral tofacitinib, taking 5 to 10 mg twice daily.

The J segment lost 0 bases and the V segment lost 0 bases, leaving 3 bases of the junction unmatched. CDR3 size: 16 residues. Germline V CDR1 and CDR2: SEHNR, FQNEAQ (reference sequence). RNA extraction was followed by reverse transcription into cDNA, which acted as the sequencing template. Here immunoSEQ multiplex PCR was the method, and the copy in TCRdb shows in-frame clones only, minus some. The profile covers 200,000 to 250,000 clones, with 50% to 65% appearing a single time and around 0.46% taken by the ten largest. Sample: CD4+ T cells sorted from blood, taken at week 0. The sequence was collected from a human donor with alopecia areata. This sequence joins TRBV7-9 and TRBJ1-2, with 8 positions matching TRBD1. Written as DNA, the CDR3 is TGTGCCAGCAGCTTAGCGATGACAGGGGCTAACTATGGCTACACCTTC. Its translation is CASSLAMTGANYGYTF.